This T cell receptor beta chain was found in a study of beta chain bispecific antibodies for T cell cancers listed by TCRdb under 2021. In the study overall: Healthy donor T cells were cocultured with T cell leukemia lines and bispecific antibodies, then TRBV sequencing of surviving cells measured the depletion of each TRBV family. Surface TRBV12 (TRBV12-3) was expressed by Jurkat cells, and surface TRBV5-5 was expressed by HPB-ALL cells. General study outcomes and caveats: Apart from the targeted and closely related genes, all other TRBV family members appeared unaffected by the TRBV-directed bispecific antibodies. Every sequenced sample was a mix of normal T cells and leukemia cell line cells, and most of the targeted TRBV signal originated from the leukemia cells instead of the normal T cells. Cross-reactivity of the anti-TRBV5-5 antibody with TRBV5-6 was attributed to high sequence similarity between the two genes. Compared with anti-CD19, anti-TRBV12 exposure reduced the TRBV12-3 share of total TRBV signal by around 99%; TRBV12-4 fell approximately 40%, not significantly.

This clonotype was counted ten times or more. No cognate antigen has been identified for it. No much larger clonotype is one base removed from it; base qualities were not supplied. V lost 4 bases and J lost 7 bases; the stretch between them is 5 bases long. The CDR3 contains 11 residues, cysteine and phenylalanine counted. Of all the DNA, just the CDR3 is kept, 33 bases in frame from base 1. The germline V gene (reference sequence) yields MNHEY for CDR1 and SMNVEV for CDR2. Libraries incorporated unique molecular identifier barcodes, which were used to quantify clonotypes. Qiagen AllPrep DNA/RNA Micro kits were used to isolate total RNA, and an Agilent TapeStation was used to check RNA quality. TCR beta libraries were constructed by 5' RACE, in which cDNA synthesis was followed by two PCR steps with TCR beta constant-region gene-specific primers. Sequencing of the TCR beta libraries was performed on an Illumina MiSeq platform. On the authors' methods: MIGEC, MiXCR and VDJtools were used for read processing. Clonotype frequency was calculated as the fraction of unique molecular identifiers assigned to a given clonotype among all unique molecular identifiers in the sample. Nonfunctional TRBV genes classified in IMGT as pseudogenes or open reading frames, such as TRBV1, TRBV12-1 and TRBV21, were excluded. The public sequencing data were trimmed at Q25 with fastp and processed into clonotypes with MiXCR by TCRdb, which kept only in-frame beta chains. CDR3 protein duplicates are merged, each entry listing the most common genes and DNA. The V and J calls were not made by the authors but by TCRdb's processing. The sample table holds 20,000 to 25,000 distinct CDR3 sequences, of which just over 2% were seen once. The ten most abundant clones make up under 5.5% of the sample.

The treatment or condition label on this specimen signifies: alpha-V12: anti-TRBV12 scFv linked to anti-CD3 scFv. T cells were expanded from blood mononuclear cells for 3 days with either the anti-CD3 antibody OKT3 or CD3/CD28 Dynabeads. The anti-TRBV12 bispecific sample came from a coculture of Jurkat leukemia cells with normal T cells, compared against an anti-CD19 bispecific control coculture. Expanded T cells were maintained in RPMI 1640 supplemented with about 9.9% fetal bovine serum, recombinant human IL-2 (about 98 IU/ml) and IL-7 (around 5.3 ng/ml). Each coculture contained 50,000 or so normal T cells, 50,000 or so target cells and bispecific antibody in 80 to 100 ul and was incubated for about 16 hours at 37 degrees C. Every bispecific antibody was made of two single-chain variable fragments expressed in a single-chain diabody format with a His tag. Effector T cells came from healthy human donors; peripheral blood mononuclear cells were isolated from leukapheresis samples by Ficoll density gradient centrifugation.

The specimen comprised healthy donor T cells cultured with leukemia cells, sampled from a culture containing a bispecific antibody targeting TCR Vbeta12. This TCR was sampled from a human donor in good health. Some clones in this sample may be carry-over from other donors' samples. The rearrangement combines TRBV27 with TRBJ1-3, with the D segment identity uncertain. In nucleotide form, the sequence is TGTGCCAGCAGTTACGGGAACACCATATATTTT. It translates as CASSYGNTIYF.